This is a list of T cell receptor beta chains from one sample in a study of T cell responses to AZD1222 COVID-19 vaccine. Only in-frame clones appear in the TCRdb table, and some are missing; sequencing was by immunoSEQ multiplex PCR. The repertoire holds more than 90,000 clones, with 87% as singletons. Sample: peripheral blood, taken on day 0 of AZD1222 vaccination. The receptors shown here come from an adult in good health. Each CDR3 is given with its conserved first and last residue. A D gene is named only where the DNA matches it firmly. Clone size is given for some rows only: seen once, a few or many times, or a class if the clone is expanded.

abundance	v_gene	d_gene	j_gene	CDR3nt	CDR3aa
NA	TRBV19	NA	TRBJ1-3	TGTGCCAGTATGCGGAGGAACTCTGGAAACACCATATATTTT	CASMRRNSGNTIYF
NA	TRBV5-6	TRBD2	TRBJ2-5	TGTGCCAGCAGCGAGGTCACGCGGGAGGGTCCCCAAGAGACCCAGTACTTC	CASSEVTREGPQETQYF
NA	TRBV9	TRBD2	TRBJ2-1	TGTGCCAGCAGCCTCCGACTAGCGGGAGTTGAGCAGTTCTTC	CASSLRLAGVEQFF
once	TRBV28	NA	TRBJ1-2	TGTGCCAGCACTCCAACAGTGAGTTGGGGCTACACCTTC	CASTPTVSWGYTF
few	TRBV28	TRBD2	TRBJ2-1	TGTGCCAGCAGTTTCATAGCGGGAGGGTACAATGAGCAGTTCTTC	CASSFIAGGYNEQFF
NA	TRBV11-2	NA	TRBJ2-7	TGTGCCAGCAGCTTAGTTAGGGGAACTTTCGAGGTATACGAGCAGTACTTC	CASSLVRGTFEVYEQYF
NA	TRBV5-5	TRBD2	TRBJ2-5	TGTGCCAGCAGCAACCCGGGACTAGCGGGGGAGACCCAGTACTTC	CASSNPGLAGETQYF
NA	TRBV10-1	TRBD2	TRBJ2-1	TGCGCCAGCAGTGCCTCCGGGACTAGCGGATACAATGAGCAGTTCTTC	CASSASGTSGYNEQFF
once	TRBV7-9	NA	TRBJ1-3	TGTGCCAGCAGCTCGGGACGCACGAGCTCGACTGGAAACACCATATATTTT	CASSSGRTSSTGNTIYF
NA	TRBV7-2	NA	TRBJ1-3	TGTGCCAGCAGCTTAATGGGATTTATTAGCTCTGGAAACACCATATATTTT	CASSLMGFISSGNTIYF
NA	TRBV7-9	NA	TRBJ2-7	TGTGCCAGCAGCTGGGGATCCGTCTCCTACGAGCAGTACTTC	CASSWGSVSYEQYF
NA	TRBV11-1	NA	TRBJ1-1	TGTGCCAGCAGCTTAGATCCGGGGAGGACTGAAGCTTTCTTT	CASSLDPGRTEAFF
once	TRBV7-3	TRBD1	TRBJ2-6	TGTGCCAGCACCTTAGGGACAGGGGGAGGTATTGGGGCCAACGTCCTGACTTTC	CASTLGTGGGIGANVLTF
NA	TRBV10-3	TRBD1	TRBJ2-7	TGTGCCATCAGGGGACAGGGTGTCGTCCACGAGCAGTACTTC	CAIRGQGVVHEQYF
few	TRBV6-5	TRBD1	TRBJ1-1	TGTGCCAGCAGAGTAGACAGGGGTAACACTGAAGCTTTCTTT	CASRVDRGNTEAFF
NA	TRBV12-5	TRBD1	TRBJ2-1	TGTGCTAGTGGTTCCGACAGGGACAATGAGCAGTTCTTC	CASGSDRDNEQFF
NA	TRBV10-3	TRBD2	TRBJ2-3	TGTGCCACCGCCGAAGAAGGCGGGAGAAGCACAGATACGCAGTATTTT	CATAEEGGRSTDTQYF
once	TRBV21-1	NA	TRBJ2-1	TGTGCCAGCAGCAATTCGGTAGCGGGAGTCGGCCTAAATGAGCAGTTCTTC	CASSNSVAGVGLNEQFF
NA	TRBV7-6	NA	TRBJ2-1	TGTGCCAGCAGCTTTTATCCGGGGCACCCTAGCTCCTACAATGAGCAGTTCTTC	CASSFYPGHPSSYNEQFF
NA	TRBV2	NA	TRBJ1-1	TGTGCCAGTAGTAACAGGGTTGACACTGAAGCTTTCTTT	CASSNRVDTEAFF
NA	TRBV6-5	TRBD1	TRBJ1-2	TGTGCCAGCAGTTACTTCAGGGGGACCCGAGACTATGGCTACACCTTC	CASSYFRGTRDYGYTF
NA	TRBV24-1	NA	TRBJ2-7	TGTGCCACCAGTGATTCCAGGGGCTACGAGCAGTACTTC	CATSDSRGYEQYF